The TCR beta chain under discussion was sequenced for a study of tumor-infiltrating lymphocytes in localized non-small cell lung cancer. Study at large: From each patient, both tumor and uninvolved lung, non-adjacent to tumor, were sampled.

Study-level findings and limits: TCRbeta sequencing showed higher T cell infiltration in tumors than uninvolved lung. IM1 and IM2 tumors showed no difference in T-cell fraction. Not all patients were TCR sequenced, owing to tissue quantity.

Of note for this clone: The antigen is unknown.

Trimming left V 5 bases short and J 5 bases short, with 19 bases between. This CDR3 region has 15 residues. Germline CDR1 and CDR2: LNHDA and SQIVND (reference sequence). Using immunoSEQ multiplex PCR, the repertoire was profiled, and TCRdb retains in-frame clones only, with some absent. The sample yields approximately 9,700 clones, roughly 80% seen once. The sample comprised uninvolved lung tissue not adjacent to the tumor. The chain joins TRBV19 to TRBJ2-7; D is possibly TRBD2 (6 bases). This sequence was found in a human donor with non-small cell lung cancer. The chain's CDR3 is CASSRGTEALDEQYF. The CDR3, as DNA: TGTGCCAGTAGTCGCGGGACTGAAGCGCTGGACGAGCAGTACTTC.